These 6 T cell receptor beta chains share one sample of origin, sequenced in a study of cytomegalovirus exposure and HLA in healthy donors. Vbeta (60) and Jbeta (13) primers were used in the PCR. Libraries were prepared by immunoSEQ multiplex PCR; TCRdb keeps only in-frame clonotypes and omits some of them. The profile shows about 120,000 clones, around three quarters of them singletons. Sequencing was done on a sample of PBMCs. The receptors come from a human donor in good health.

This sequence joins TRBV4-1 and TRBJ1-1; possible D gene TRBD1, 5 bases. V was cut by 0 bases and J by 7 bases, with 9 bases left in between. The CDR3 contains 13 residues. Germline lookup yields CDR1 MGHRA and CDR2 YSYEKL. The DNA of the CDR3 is TGCGCCAGCAGCCAAGAAAAGGGGCTTGAAGCTTTCTTT. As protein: CASSQEKGLEAFF.

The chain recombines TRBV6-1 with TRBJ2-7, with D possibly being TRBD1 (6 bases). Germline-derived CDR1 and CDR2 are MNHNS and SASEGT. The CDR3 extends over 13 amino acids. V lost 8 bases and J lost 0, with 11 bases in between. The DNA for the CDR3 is TGTGCCAGCCGAGGGGGATCCTCCTACGAGCAGTACTTC. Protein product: CASRGGSSYEQYF.

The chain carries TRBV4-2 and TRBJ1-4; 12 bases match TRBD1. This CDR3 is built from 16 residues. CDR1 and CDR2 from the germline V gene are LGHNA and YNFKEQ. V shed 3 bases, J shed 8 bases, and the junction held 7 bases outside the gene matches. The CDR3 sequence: CASSQGQGAGGEKLFF. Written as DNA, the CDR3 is TGTGCCAGCAGCCAGGGACAGGGGGCCGGGGGGGAAAAACTGTTTTTT.

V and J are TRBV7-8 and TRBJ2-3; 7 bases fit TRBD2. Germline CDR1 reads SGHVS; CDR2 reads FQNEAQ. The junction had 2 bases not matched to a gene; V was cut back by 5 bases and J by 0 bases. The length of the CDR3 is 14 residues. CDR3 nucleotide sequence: TGTGCCAGCAGCCTGACTAGCAGCACAGATACGCAGTATTTT. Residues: CASSLTSSTDTQYF.

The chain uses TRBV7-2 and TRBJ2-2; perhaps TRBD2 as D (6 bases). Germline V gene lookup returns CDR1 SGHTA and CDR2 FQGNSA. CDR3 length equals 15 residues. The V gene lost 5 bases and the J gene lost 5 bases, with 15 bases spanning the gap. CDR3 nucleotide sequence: TGTGCCAGCAGCGCCCCCGTGGGGGGAACCGGGGAGCTGTTTTTT. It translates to CASSAPVGGTGELFF.

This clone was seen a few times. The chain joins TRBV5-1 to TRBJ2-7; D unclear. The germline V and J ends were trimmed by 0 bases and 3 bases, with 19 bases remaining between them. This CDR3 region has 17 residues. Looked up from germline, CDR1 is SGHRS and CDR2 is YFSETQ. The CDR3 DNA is TGCGCCAGCAGCTTGGCCCCCGAACTCTGGCTAGGCTACGAGCAGTACTTC. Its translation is CASSLAPELWLGYEQYF.